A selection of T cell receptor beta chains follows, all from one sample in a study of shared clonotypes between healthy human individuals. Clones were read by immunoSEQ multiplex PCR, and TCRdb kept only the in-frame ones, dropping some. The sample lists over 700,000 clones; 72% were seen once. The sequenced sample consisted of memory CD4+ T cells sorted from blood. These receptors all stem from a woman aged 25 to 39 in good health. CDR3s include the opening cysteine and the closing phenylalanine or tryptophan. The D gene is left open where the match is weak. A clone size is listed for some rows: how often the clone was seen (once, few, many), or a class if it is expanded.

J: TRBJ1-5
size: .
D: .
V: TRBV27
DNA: TGTGCCAGCAGTTTTGGGGGGCCCGATCAGCCCCAGCATTTT
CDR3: CASSFGGPDQPQHF

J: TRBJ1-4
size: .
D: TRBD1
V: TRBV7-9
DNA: TGTGCCAGTAAATCCGGGACAGGTAGTGAAAAACTGTTTTTT
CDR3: CASKSGTGSEKLFF

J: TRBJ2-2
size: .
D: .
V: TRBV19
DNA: TGTGCCAGTAGAAACAGGGGAAGGTGGGACGGGACTTCCGGGGAGCTGTTTTTT
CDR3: CASRNRGRWDGTSGELFF

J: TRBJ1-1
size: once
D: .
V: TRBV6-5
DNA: TGTGCCAGTTCAGAGGGGGGGAACACTGAAGCTTTCTTT
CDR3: CASSEGGNTEAFF

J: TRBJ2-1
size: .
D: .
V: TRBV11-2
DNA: TGTGCCAGCAGCATTAGAGGGTATAGCGGAACCTACAATGAGCAGTTCTTC
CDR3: CASSIRGYSGTYNEQFF

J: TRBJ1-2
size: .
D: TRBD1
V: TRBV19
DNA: TGTGCCAGTACCGTATTTCCGGGACAGCCTCCTAATGATGGCTACACCTTC
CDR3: CASTVFPGQPPNDGYTF

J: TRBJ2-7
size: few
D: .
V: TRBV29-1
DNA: TGCAGCGTTGAAGATTTCCAGCACGGTGGGGGTATGGACTTC
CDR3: CSVEDFQHGGGMDF

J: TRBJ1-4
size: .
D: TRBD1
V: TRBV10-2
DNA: TGCGCCAGCAGTGAGTTCTCCTCGAGGGGGCGGTTTAACGAAAAACTGTTTTTT
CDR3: CASSEFSSRGRFNEKLFF

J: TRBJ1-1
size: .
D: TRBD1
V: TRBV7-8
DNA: TGTGCCAGCAGCTTACGGGGGACAGCTGAAGCTTTCTTT
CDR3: CASSLRGTAEAFF

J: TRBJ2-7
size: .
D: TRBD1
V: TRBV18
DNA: TGTGCCAGCTCACCAATCCCAGGGGGTAGCGAGCAGTACTTC
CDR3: CASSPIPGGSEQYF

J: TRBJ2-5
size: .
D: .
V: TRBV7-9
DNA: TGTGCCAGCACTCTCCACAAGACCCAGTACTTC
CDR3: CASTLHKTQYF

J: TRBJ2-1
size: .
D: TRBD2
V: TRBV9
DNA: TGTGCCAGCAGCGTAGGGGCTAGCGGGAGCTCCTACAATGAGCAGTTCTTC
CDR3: CASSVGASGSSYNEQFF

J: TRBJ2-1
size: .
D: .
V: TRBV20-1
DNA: TGCAGTGCCTCTCGGAATGAGCAGTTCTTC
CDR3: CSASRNEQFF

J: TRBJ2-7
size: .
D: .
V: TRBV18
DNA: TGTGCCAGCTCACCGTACCGGGACGGCTACGAGCAGTACTTC
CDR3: CASSPYRDGYEQYF

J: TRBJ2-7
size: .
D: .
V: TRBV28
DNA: TGTGCCAGCAGCCCGGTGGCGCGTGTGAACGAGCAGTACTTC
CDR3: CASSPVARVNEQYF

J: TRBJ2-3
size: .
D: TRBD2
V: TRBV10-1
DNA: TGCGCCAGCAGTGAGGGTAGGACTAGCGGTAGCACAGATACGCAGTATTTT
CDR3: CASSEGRTSGSTDTQYF

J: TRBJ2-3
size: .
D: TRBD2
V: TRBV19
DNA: TGTGCCAGTAGTAATTGGCGGGAGGGCCCGTATACGCAGTATTTT
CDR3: CASSNWREGPYTQYF

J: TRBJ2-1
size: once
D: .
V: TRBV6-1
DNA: TGTGCCAGCAGTTATCGATTCAATGAGCAGTTCTTC
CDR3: CASSYRFNEQFF

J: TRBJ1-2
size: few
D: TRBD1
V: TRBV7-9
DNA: TGTGCCAGCAGCTTAGCCGGGACAGGGGTCGGCTATGGCTACACCTTC
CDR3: CASSLAGTGVGYGYTF

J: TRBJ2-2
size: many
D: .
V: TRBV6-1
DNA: TGTGCCAGCAGGACAGGACAGCTGAACACCGGGGAGCTGTTTTTT
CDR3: CASRTGQLNTGELFF

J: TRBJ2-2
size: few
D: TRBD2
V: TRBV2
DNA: TGTGCCAGCAGTGAACGGACTAGCGGTATCACCGGGGAGCTGTTTTTT
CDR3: CASSERTSGITGELFF

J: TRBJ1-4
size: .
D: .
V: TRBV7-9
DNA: TGTGCCAGCAGCCCACATGCAACTAATGAAAAACTGTTTTTT
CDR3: CASSPHATNEKLFF

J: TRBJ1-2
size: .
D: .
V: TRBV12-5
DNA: TGTGCTAGTGGTTTGGTACAAGGTAACTATGGCTACACCTTC
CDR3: CASGLVQGNYGYTF

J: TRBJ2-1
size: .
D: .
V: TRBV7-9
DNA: TGTGCCAGCAGCTTGGGTCTTAGTAATGAGCAGTTCTTC
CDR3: CASSLGLSNEQFF

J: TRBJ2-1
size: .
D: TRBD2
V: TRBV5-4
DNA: TGTGCCAGCAGCCTGACTAGCGGGAGTAAGTTCTTC
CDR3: CASSLTSGSKFF

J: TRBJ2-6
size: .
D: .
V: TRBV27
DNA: TGTGCCAGCAGGCCGGCCATGAGGACTGGGGCCAACGTCCTGACTTTC
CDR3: CASRPAMRTGANVLTF

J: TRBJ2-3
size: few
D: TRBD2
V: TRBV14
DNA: TGTGCCAGCAGCCCCCCGGGACTAGCTTCGTGGAGATTAGATACGCAGTATTTT
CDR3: CASSPPGLASWRLDTQYF

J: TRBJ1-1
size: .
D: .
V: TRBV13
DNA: TGTGCCAGCAGTCGCGGGGGGGCCTTCTTGAACACTGAAGCTTTCTTT
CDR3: CASSRGGAFLNTEAFF

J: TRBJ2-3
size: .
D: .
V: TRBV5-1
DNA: TGCGCCAGCAGCTTGGGCCAGGCCACAGATACGCAGTATTTT
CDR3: CASSLGQATDTQYF

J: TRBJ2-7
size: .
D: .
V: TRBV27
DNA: TGTGCCAGCAGTAGTCTCGGGGCTGGAGGCGAGCAGTACTTC
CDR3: CASSSLGAGGEQYF

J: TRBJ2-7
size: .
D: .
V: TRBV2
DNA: TGTGCCAGCAGGGCACAGGGCGGCTCCTACGAGCAGTACTTC
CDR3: CASRAQGGSYEQYF

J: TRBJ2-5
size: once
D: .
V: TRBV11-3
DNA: TGTGCCAGCAGCTTCCCCGGGGCACAAGAGACCCAGTACTTC
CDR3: CASSFPGAQETQYF

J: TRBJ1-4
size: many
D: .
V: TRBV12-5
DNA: TGTGCTAGTGGTTTGTTACACAGGGTAGGGAGGAAACTGTTTTTT
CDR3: CASGLLHRVGRKLFF

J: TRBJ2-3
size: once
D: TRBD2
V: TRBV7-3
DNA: TGTGCCAGCAGCTTAGCGGGAGGGCGCACAGATACGCAGTATTTT
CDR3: CASSLAGGRTDTQYF

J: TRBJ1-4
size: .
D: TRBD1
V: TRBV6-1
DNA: TGTGCCAGCATCCTAGCCGGGACAGGGAATGAAAAACTGTTTTTT
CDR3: CASILAGTGNEKLFF

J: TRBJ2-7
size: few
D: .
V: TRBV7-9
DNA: TGTGCCAGCAGCTTAGGGACACTCCCTTGGGGCGAGCAGTACTTC
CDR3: CASSLGTLPWGEQYF

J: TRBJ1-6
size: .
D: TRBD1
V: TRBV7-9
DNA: TGTGCCAGCAGACGGACAGGGGAAAATTCACCCCTCCACTTT
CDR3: CASRRTGENSPLHF

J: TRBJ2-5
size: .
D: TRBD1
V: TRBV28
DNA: TGTGCCAGCAGTTTATTTGAGACAGGGATCAGGGAGACCCAGTACTTC
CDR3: CASSLFETGIRETQYF

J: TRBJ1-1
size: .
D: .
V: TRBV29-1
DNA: TGCAGCGTTGTCCTCGGACAGTCGGCTGGCGGAGAAGCTTTCTTT
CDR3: CSVVLGQSAGGEAFF

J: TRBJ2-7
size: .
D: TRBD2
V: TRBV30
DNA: TGTGCCTGGGCTACCGGGACTAGAACCTACGAGCAGTACTTC
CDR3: CAWATGTRTYEQYF

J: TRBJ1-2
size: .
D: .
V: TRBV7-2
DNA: TGTGCCAGCAGCTTACAAGGGGCAGGCTACACCTTC
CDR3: CASSLQGAGYTF

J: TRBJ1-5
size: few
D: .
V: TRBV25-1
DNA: TGTGCCAGCGGGGGGGGGATTGACCAGCCCCAGCATTTT
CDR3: CASGGGIDQPQHF

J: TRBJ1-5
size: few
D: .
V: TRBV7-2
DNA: TGTGCCAGCAGCTTAGCGGCAGGGCGAGCGGATCAGCCCCAGCATTTT
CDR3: CASSLAAGRADQPQHF

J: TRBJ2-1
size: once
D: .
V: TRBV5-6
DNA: TGTGCCAGCAGCCGACCCGGGGACCCTACCTACAATGAGCAGTTCTTC
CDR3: CASSRPGDPTYNEQFF

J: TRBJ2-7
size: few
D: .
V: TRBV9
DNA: TGTGCCAGCAGCTCAGGATACGAGCAGTACTTC
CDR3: CASSSGYEQYF

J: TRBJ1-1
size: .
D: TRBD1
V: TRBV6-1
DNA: TGTGCCAGCAGTTTGGAGGGACAGGCGGGGACTGAAGCTTTCTTT
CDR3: CASSLEGQAGTEAFF

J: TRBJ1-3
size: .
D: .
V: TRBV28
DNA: TGTGCCAGCAGGGTACAGATCTCTGGAAACACCATATATTTT
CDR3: CASRVQISGNTIYF

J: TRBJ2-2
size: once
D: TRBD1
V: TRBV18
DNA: TGTGCCAGCTCACCGGGACAGGTTGACACCGGGGAGCTGTTTTTT
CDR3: CASSPGQVDTGELFF

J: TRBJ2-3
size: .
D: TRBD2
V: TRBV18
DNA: TGTGCCAGCTCACCACCGGGAGCGGGAGTGTCAGATACGCAGTATTTT
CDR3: CASSPPGAGVSDTQYF

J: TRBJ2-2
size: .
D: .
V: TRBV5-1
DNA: TGCGCCAGCAGCTTGGCGGGTTTGAACACCGGGGAGCTGTTTTTT
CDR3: CASSLAGLNTGELFF